The entry below describes one T cell receptor (beta chain). Antigen specificity is unknown. The study ran its PCR with 60 Vbeta and 13 Jbeta primers. TCRdb's copy holds only in-frame clones and misses some; the assay was immunoSEQ multiplex PCR. The table shows roughly 100,000 clones, with over 80% occurring only once. These data come from a study of cytomegalovirus exposure and HLA in healthy donors. About the study: Early released data comprised about 84 million unique TCRs from HLA-typed donors. Findings and limits, study-wide: A later look showed TCR association rates differing by HLA locus, highest for DRB1 and lowest for HLA-C. Among immune exposure information, only CMV serostatus was available. Among TCR beta chains, those listed as cytomegalovirus-associated numbered over 150.

The V end was cut by 3 bases, the J end by 4 bases, with 9 bases between. There are 14 residues in the CDR3. CDR1 is LGHNT and CDR2 is FRNRAP in the germline V gene. The TCR comes from a man aged 35 to 55 in good health and CMV-seronegative. The rearrangement links TRBV12-5 to TRBJ2-2; D uncertain. Material: PBMCs. The CDR3 reads CASGFRLSTGELFF. CDR3 coding DNA: TGTGCTAGTGGTTTCCGACTCAGCACCGGGGAGCTGTTTTTT.